This T cell receptor (beta chain) was documented in a study of OX40 agonist ivuxolimab in advanced cancers. Study background: A history of anti-PD-1, anti-PD-L1 or anti-CTLA-4 therapy was acceptable, and approximately 41% had some. Study-level findings and limits: Several nonresponders also turned out to have low normalized T-cell clonal expansion.

V dropped 1 base and J dropped 0; count of bases not matched to a gene: 6. From germline, CDR1 is GTSNPN and CDR2 SVGIG (reference sequence). The CDR3 spans 17 residues. In regard to this clone: The antigen is undetermined.

Some clones are missing from TCRdb's copy, which holds only in-frame ones; the method was immunoSEQ multiplex PCR. The sample shows approximately 73,000 clones, roughly 87% of them seen only once. The rearrangement joins TRBV30 to TRBJ1-5, with 10 bases identical to TRBD1. The sequence derives from an adult with an advanced solid tumor such as melanoma, head and neck, liver or kidney cancer. Sequencing used CD4+ or CD8+ T cells sorted from blood, obtained in a trial of the OX40 agonist ivuxolimab. The CDR3 is CAWSGGQGRYSNQPQHF. CDR3 bases: TGTGCCTGGAGTGGGGGACAGGGGAGATATAGCAATCAGCCCCAGCATTTT. Supplemented by reference TRBV30 and TRBJ1-5, the full variable domain reads SQTIHQWPATLVQPVGSPLSLECTVEGTSNPNLYWYRQAAGRGLQLLFYSVGIGQISSEVPQNLSASRPQDRQFILSSKKLLLSDSGFYLCAWSGGQGRYSNQPQHFGDGTRLSIL.